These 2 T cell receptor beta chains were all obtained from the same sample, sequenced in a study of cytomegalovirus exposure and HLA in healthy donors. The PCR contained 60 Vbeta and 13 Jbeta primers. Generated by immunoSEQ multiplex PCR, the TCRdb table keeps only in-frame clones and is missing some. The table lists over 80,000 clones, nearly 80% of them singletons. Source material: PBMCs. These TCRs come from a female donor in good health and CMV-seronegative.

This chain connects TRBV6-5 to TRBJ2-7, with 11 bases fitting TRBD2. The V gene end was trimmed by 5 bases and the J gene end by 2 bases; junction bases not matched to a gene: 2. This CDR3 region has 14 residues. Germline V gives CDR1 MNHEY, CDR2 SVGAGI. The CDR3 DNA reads TGTGCCAGCAGTGGGACTAGCGGAGCCTACGAGCAGTACTTC. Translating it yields CASSGTSGAYEQYF.

CDR3 sequence (DNA): TGTGCCAGCAGCTTAGGGGGTCGGTGGAGCGGTGGCTACACCTTC. This codes for CASSLGGRWSGGYTF. The rearrangement links TRBV7-9 to TRBJ1-2; D is unclear. The CDR3 has 15 residues. With 1 base removed from V and 7 bases from J, the gap between germline ends came to 16 bases. Per germline, CDR1 SEHNR and CDR2 FQNEAQ (reference sequence).